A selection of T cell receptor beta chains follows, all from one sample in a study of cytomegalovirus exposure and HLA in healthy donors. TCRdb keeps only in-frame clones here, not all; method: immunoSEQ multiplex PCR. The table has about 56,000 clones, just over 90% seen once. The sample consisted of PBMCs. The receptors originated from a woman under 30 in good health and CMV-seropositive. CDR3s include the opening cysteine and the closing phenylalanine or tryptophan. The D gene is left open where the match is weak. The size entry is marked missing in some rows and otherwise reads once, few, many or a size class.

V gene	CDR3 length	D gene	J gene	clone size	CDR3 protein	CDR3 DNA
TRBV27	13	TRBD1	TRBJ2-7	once	CASSLGRGNEQYF	TGTGCCAGCAGTTTGGGCAGGGGGAACGAGCAGTACTTC
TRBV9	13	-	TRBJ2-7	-	CASSVGEGREQYF	TGTGCCAGCAGCGTAGGCGAGGGGAGGGAGCAGTACTTC
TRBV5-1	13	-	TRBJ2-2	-	CASSLSMTGELFF	TGCGCCAGCAGCTTGTCTATGACCGGGGAGCTGTTTTTT
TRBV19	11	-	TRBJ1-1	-	CAISRGTEAFF	TGTGCCATCTCGCGGGGCACTGAAGCTTTCTTT
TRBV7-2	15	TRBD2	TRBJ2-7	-	CASSPPGREGYEQYF	TGTGCCAGCAGCCCCCCAGGGCGGGAGGGCTACGAGCAGTACTTC
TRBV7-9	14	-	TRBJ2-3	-	CASSYYGGPDTQYF	TGTGCCAGCAGCTATTACGGGGGGCCAGATACGCAGTATTTT
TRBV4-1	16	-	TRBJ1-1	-	CASSQVRPGVNTEAFF	TGCGCCAGCAGCCAAGTAAGGCCGGGGGTGAACACTGAAGCTTTCTTT
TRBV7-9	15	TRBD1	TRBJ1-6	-	CASSSQGQGKSPLHF	TGTGCCAGCAGCTCACAAGGACAGGGCAAGTCACCCCTCCACTTT
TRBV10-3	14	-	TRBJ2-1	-	CAIKGADTYNEQFF	TGTGCCATTAAAGGGGCCGATACCTACAATGAGCAGTTCTTC
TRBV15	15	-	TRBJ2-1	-	CATSRAAGAPDEQFF	TGTGCCACCAGCAGAGCTGCGGGGGCCCCGGATGAGCAGTTCTTC
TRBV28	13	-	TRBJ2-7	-	CASSFGVNYEQYF	TGTGCCAGCAGTTTCGGTGTGAACTACGAGCAGTACTTC
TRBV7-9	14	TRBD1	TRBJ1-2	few	CASSVGQGSYGYTF	TGTGCCAGCAGCGTCGGACAGGGATCCTATGGCTACACCTTC
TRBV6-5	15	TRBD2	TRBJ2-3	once	CASSYDGGAADTQYF	TGTGCCAGCAGTTACGACGGGGGGGCCGCCGATACGCAGTATTTT
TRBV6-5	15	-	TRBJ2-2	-	CASSYGAGAAGELFF	TGTGCCAGCAGTTACGGTGCGGGGGCCGCCGGGGAGCTGTTTTTT
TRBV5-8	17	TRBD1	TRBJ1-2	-	CASSQDGQGLPNYGYTF	TGTGCCAGCAGCCAAGACGGACAGGGGCTCCCTAACTATGGCTACACCTTC
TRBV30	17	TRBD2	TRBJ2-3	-	CAWSVGRLAGYTDTQYF	TGTGCCTGGAGTGTTGGGAGACTAGCGGGATACACAGATACGCAGTATTTT
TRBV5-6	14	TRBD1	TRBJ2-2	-	CASSRDSYTGELFF	TGTGCCAGCAGCCGGGACAGCTACACCGGGGAGCTGTTTTTT
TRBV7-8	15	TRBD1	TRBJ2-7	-	CASSAGTGRSYEQYF	TGTGCCAGCAGCGCCGGGACAGGGCGTTCCTACGAGCAGTACTTC
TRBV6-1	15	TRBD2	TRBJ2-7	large	CASSETSGSSYEQYF	TGTGCCAGCAGTGAGACTAGCGGGAGCTCCTACGAGCAGTACTTC
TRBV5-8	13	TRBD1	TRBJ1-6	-	CASRDRAGSPLHF	TGTGCCAGTCGGGACAGGGCTGGATCACCCCTCCACTTT
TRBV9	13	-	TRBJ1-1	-	CASSVVANTEAFF	TGTGCCAGCAGCGTAGTGGCGAACACTGAAGCTTTCTTT
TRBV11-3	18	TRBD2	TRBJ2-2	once	CASSIESLAGENTGELFF	TGTGCCAGCAGCATCGAATCCCTAGCGGGGGAGAACACCGGGGAGCTGTTTTTT
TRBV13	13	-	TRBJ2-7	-	CASSLAPAYEQYF	TGTGCCAGCAGCTTAGCCCCCGCCTACGAGCAGTACTTC
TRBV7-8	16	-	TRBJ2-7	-	CASSLVRGRTHYEQYF	TGTGCCAGCAGCTTAGTTCGCGGGCGGACCCACTACGAGCAGTACTTC
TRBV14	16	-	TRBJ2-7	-	CASSQDRGDNSYEQYF	TGTGCCAGCAGCCAAGATCGGGGGGACAACTCCTACGAGCAGTACTTC
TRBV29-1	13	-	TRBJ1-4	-	CSVAITGWEKLFF	TGCAGCGTAGCTATTACAGGTTGGGAAAAACTGTTTTTT
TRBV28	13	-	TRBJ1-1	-	CASSFRVYGEAFF	TGTGCCAGCAGTTTCAGGGTTTACGGAGAAGCTTTCTTT
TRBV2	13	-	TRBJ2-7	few	CASSDIGALEQYF	TGTGCCAGCAGTGACATTGGGGCACTCGAGCAGTACTTC
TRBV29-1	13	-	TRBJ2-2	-	CSVNSKEGGELFF	TGCAGCGTCAACAGTAAGGAAGGCGGGGAGCTGTTTTTT
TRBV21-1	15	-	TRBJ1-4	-	CASSRDRGRGEKLFF	TGTGCCAGCAGCCGGGACAGGGGGCGAGGTGAAAAACTGTTTTTT
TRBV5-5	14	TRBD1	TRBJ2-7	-	CASSVTGGVDEQYF	TGTGCCAGCAGCGTGACAGGGGGAGTCGACGAGCAGTACTTC
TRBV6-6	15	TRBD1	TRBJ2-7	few	CASSPLGTGLYEQYF	TGTGCCAGCAGTCCACTCGGGACAGGGCTATACGAGCAGTACTTC
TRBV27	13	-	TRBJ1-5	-	CASSSRINQPQHF	TGTGCCAGCAGTTCTCGTATCAATCAGCCCCAGCATTTT
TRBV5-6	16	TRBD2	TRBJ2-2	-	CASSLRGDPSTGELFF	TGTGCCAGCAGCTTACGGGGGGACCCGAGCACCGGGGAGCTGTTTTTT
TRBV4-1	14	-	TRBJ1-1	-	CASSRVLVNTEAFF	TGCGCCAGCAGCCGGGTCCTAGTGAACACTGAAGCTTTCTTT
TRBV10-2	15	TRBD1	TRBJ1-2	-	CASTPGTANHYGYTF	TGCGCCAGCACTCCGGGGACAGCAAACCACTATGGCTACACCTTC
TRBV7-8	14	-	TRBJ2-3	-	CASSPYSSTDTQYF	TGTGCCAGCAGCCCATATAGCTCCACCGATACGCAGTATTTT
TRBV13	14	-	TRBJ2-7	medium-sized	CASSLRGTSREQYF	TGTGCCAGCAGCTTACGGGGAACGTCTCGGGAGCAGTACTTC
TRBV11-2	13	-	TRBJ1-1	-	CASSLGGNTEAFF	TGTGCCAGCAGCTTAGGGGGCAACACTGAAGCTTTCTTT
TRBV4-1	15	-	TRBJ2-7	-	CASSQDSGTYYEQYF	TGCGCCAGCAGCCAAGATTCAGGGACTTACTACGAGCAGTACTTC
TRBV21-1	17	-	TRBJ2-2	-	CASSTERGHCVTGELFF	TGTGCCAGCAGCACTGAGCGGGGGCATTGTGTCACCGGGGAGCTGTTTTTT
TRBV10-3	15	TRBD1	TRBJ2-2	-	CAISPGQANTGELFF	TGTGCCATCAGCCCGGGACAGGCGAACACCGGGGAGCTGTTTTTT
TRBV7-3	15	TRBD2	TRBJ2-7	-	CASSLMPGGTYEQYF	TGTGCCAGCAGCTTAATGCCGGGAGGGACCTACGAGCAGTACTTC
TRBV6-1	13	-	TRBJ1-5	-	CASILGGGQPQHF	TGTGCCAGCATTCTAGGGGGGGGCCAGCCCCAGCATTTT
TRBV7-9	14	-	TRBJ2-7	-	CASSPYREAGEQYF	TGTGCCAGCAGCCCCTACAGGGAAGCTGGGGAGCAGTACTTC
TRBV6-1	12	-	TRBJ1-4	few	CASSDRAQGQIF	TGTGCCAGCAGTGACCGGGCCCAGGGCCAGATTTTT
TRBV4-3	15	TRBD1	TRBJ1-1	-	CASSQAGTGYPEAFF	TGCGCCAGCAGCCAAGCAGGGACAGGGTATCCTGAAGCTTTCTTT
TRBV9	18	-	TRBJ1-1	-	CASSVSEASAGKALEAFF	TGTGCCAGCAGCGTGTCTGAGGCGTCGGCGGGGAAAGCCCTTGAAGCTTTCTTT
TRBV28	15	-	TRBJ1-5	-	CASRGSDISRQPQHF	TGTGCCAGCAGGGGATCGGACATATCAAGACAGCCCCAGCATTTT
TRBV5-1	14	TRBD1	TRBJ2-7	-	CASSFTGGSYEQYF	TGCGCCAGCAGCTTTACAGGGGGCTCCTACGAGCAGTACTTC
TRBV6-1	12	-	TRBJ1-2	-	CASTKSFGGYTF	TGTGCCAGCACAAAATCCTTCGGTGGCTACACCTTC
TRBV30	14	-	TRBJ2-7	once	CAWSVVAGHYEQYF	TGTGCCTGGAGTGTAGTGGCAGGGCACTACGAGCAGTACTTC
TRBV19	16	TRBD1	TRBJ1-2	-	CASSSRGSDLNYGYTF	TGTGCCAGTAGTAGCAGGGGGTCCGACCTTAACTATGGCTACACCTTC